This TCR beta chain was sequenced in a study of T cell changes during pregnancy in multiple sclerosis. The repertoire was sequenced with immunoSEQ multiplex PCR; TCRdb's copy has only in-frame clones and lacks some. This sample has approximately 45,000 clones; 80% to 95% occur once, and the top ten carry roughly 0.7%. This CDR3 is built from 13 residues. V was cut by 5 bases and J by 3 bases, with 11 bases left in between. Germline loops: CDR1 MNHEY, CDR2 SVGAGI. The sequence derives from a female donor with multiple sclerosis, enrolled in a pregnancy study. The chain couples TRBV6-5 to TRBJ2-7; unclear D gene. The sample in question was CD4+ T cells from peripheral blood mononuclear cells, obtained in the first trimester of pregnancy. For the CDR3, the DNA is TGTGCCAGCAGTCCCCGGGTTGACTACGAGCAGTACTTC. The encoded protein is CASSPRVDYEQYF.